The 18 T cell receptor beta chains below come from one sample, sequenced in a study of OX40 agonist ivuxolimab in advanced cancers. Here immunoSEQ multiplex PCR was the method, and the copy in TCRdb shows in-frame clones only, minus some. This table has 35,000 to 50,000 clones, about 89% appearing once. The sample was CD4+ or CD8+ T cells sorted from blood, taken in a trial of the OX40 agonist ivuxolimab. The receptors were sampled from an adult with an advanced solid tumor such as melanoma, head and neck, liver or kidney cancer.

The gene calls are TRBV19 and TRBJ2-7; D is unclear. V lost 5 bases, J lost 6 bases, and 8 bases lay in between. Germline assignment: CDR1 LNHDA and CDR2 SQIVND (reference sequence). CDR3 length equals 11 residues. The CDR3 DNA is TGTGCCAGTAGTGGTTCGGCCGAGCAGTACTTC. Translated: CASSGSAEQYF.

The chain uses TRBV5-1 and TRBJ2-1; D might be TRBD2 (6 bases). The CDR3 is 16 amino acids. Germline-derived CDR1 and CDR2 are SGHRS and YFSETQ. V was shortened by 4 bases and J by 8 bases, with 22 bases between the two germline ends. The CDR3 sequence: CASSAGGSSALDEQFF. Here the CDR3 DNA reads TGCGCCAGCAGCGCTGGGGGGTCCTCGGCCTTGGATGAGCAGTTCTTC.

This clone showed up just a few times. CDR3 sequence reads: CASSPPSLTNSPLHF. CDR3 DNA sequence: TGTGCCAGCTCACCGCCTAGTTTGACAAATTCACCCCTCCACTTT. The genes are TRBV18 and TRBJ1-6; D unclear. Trimming took off 3 bases at V and 7 bases at J, with 13 bases between the two ends. The V gene's germline CDR1 is KGHSH and CDR2 LQKENI. The CDR3 covers 15 residues.

The V and J genes are TRBV10-3 and TRBJ1-2, with a tentative D call TRBD1 (5 bases). Germline lookup yields CDR1 ENHRY and CDR2 SYGVKD. Trimming removed 0 bases at V and 8 bases at J, with 16 bases between. The CDR3 extends over 15 amino acids. The CDR3 DNA reads as TGTGCCATCAGTGAGTCAATGGGCAGGGAAGGCGGCTACACCTTC. Translated, it gives CAISESMGREGGYTF.

V usage is TRBV19 and J usage is TRBJ2-7; tentatively, D is TRBD1 (5 bases). The germline V and J ends were trimmed by 3 bases and 0 bases, with 15 bases remaining between them. Germline assignment: CDR1 LNHDA and CDR2 SQIVND (reference sequence). The CDR3 has 16 amino acids. This CDR3 reads CASSIRVGDSSYEQYF. The CDR3 nucleotides are TGTGCCAGTAGTATTCGCGTTGGAGACAGCTCCTACGAGCAGTACTTC.

The chain uses TRBV19 and TRBJ2-3, with D possibly being TRBD1 or TRBD2 (5 bases each). CDR1 is LNHDA and CDR2 is SQIVND in the germline V gene (reference sequence). V shed 3 bases and J shed 4 bases, with 14 bases lying between them. CDR3 size: 15 residues. CDR3 loop: CASSIKGMGADTQYF. The CDR3 DNA reads TGTGCCAGTAGTATTAAGGGTATGGGGGCAGATACGCAGTATTTT.

The rearrangement joins TRBV6-5 to TRBJ1-5; D might be TRBD1 (6 bases). CDR1 and CDR2 from the germline V gene are MNHEY and SVGAGI. The CDR3 consists of 15 residues. V was pared by 10 bases and J by 0 bases, with 16 bases between. This chain's CDR3 is CAIKQGLDSNQPQHF. The CDR3 DNA is TGTGCCATCAAGCAGGGGCTCGATAGCAATCAGCCCCAGCATTTT.

The rearrangement links TRBV6-5 to TRBJ1-2; 7 nucleotides agree with TRBD1. Germline V gives CDR1 MNHEY, CDR2 SVGAGI. V gave up 5 bases and J gave up 6 bases; unmatched junction bases: 6. There are 13 residues in the CDR3. CDR3: CASSRQGGHGYTF. The CDR3 DNA follows: TGTGCCAGCAGTCGACAGGGAGGGCATGGCTACACCTTC.

This chain links TRBV28 with TRBJ1-4; the D is unclear. The V gene's germline CDR1 is MDHEN and CDR2 SYDVKM. V was pared by 5 bases and J by 4 bases, with 8 bases between. This CDR3 is built from 13 residues. The CDR3 DNA reads as TGTGCCAGCAGTGCAGCAAGTAATGAAAAACTGTTTTTT. Translation: CASSAASNEKLFF.

This chain uses TRBV18 with TRBJ2-2; TRBD1 matches 8 bases. Trimming took 4 bases from V and 6 from J; bases not matched to a gene: 10. This CDR3 spans 16 amino acids. Germline-derived CDR1 and CDR2 are KGHSH and LQKENI. This CDR3 reads CASSRRTGRDPGELFF. The CDR3 DNA reads as TGTGCCAGCTCACGACGGACAGGGAGAGACCCCGGGGAGCTGTTTTTT.

This clone was seen only a few times. For the CDR3, the DNA is TGTGCCAGCAGTTTTTTGGGGGTGACGGTAGAAGCTTTCTTT. This translates into CASSFLGVTVEAFF. The chain links TRBV28 to TRBJ1-1; maybe TRBD1 (5 bases). The germline gives CDR1 MDHEN, CDR2 SYDVKM. The CDR3 is 14 residues long. Deletions cut 3 bases from V and 8 bases from J, with 16 bases between.

The chain recombines TRBV18 with TRBJ2-5; D is unclear. The CDR3 has 12 residues. Germline V gene sequence: CDR1 KGHSH, CDR2 LQKENI. Trimming pared 2 bases from V and 3 bases from J, leaving 4 bases between. The CDR3 nucleotides are TGTGCCAGCTCACCAACGGAAGAGACCCAGTACTTC. Its translation is CASSPTEETQYF. Drawing the rest from reference TRBV18 and TRBJ2-5, the complete variable domain is NAGVMQNPRHLVRRRGQEARLRCSPMKGHSHVYWYRQLPEEGLKFMVYLQKENIIDESGMPKERFSAEFPKEGPSILRIQQVVRGDSAAYFCASSPTEETQYFGPGTRLLVL.

The gene calls are TRBV4-3 and TRBJ2-2; D is uncertain. Germline values: CDR1 LGHNA, CDR2 YSLEER. This CDR3 region has 13 residues. V was shortened by 6 bases and J by 3 bases, with 8 bases between the two germline ends. CDR3 bases: TGCGCCAGCAGTAACTCCCACACCGGGGAGCTGTTTTTT. Translated: CASSNSHTGELFF.

The gene calls are TRBV6-1 and TRBJ2-3; a weak D match, TRBD2 (7 bases). Trimming cost V 1 base and J 2 bases, with 10 bases left between them. Looked up from germline, CDR1 is MNHNS and CDR2 is SASEGT. The CDR3 totals 15 residues. CDR3 sequence reads: CASSEVGGATDTQYF. CDR3 sequence (DNA): TGTGCCAGCAGTGAAGTGGGGGGGGCCACAGATACGCAGTATTTT.

This CDR3 is CASSITGTDTQYF. The CDR3 coding sequence is TGTGCCAGCAGCATCACTGGCACAGATACGCAGTATTTT. The rearrangement links TRBV6-4 to TRBJ2-3, with no clear D. Germline V gives CDR1 MRHNA, CDR2 SNTAGT. The CDR3 totals 13 residues. V was clipped by 6 bases and J by 1 base, with 8 bases between them.

The J gene is TRBJ1-4, the V gene TRBV7-9; D is uncertain. The V gene lost 5 bases and the J gene lost 6 bases, with 10 bases spanning the gap. CDR3 size: 13 residues. Germline assignment: CDR1 SEHNR and CDR2 FQNEAQ (reference sequence). CDR3 DNA: TGTGCCAGCAGCCAGGACTTTGATGAAAAACTGTTTTTT. This codes for CASSQDFDEKLFF.

The V gene is TRBV15, the J gene TRBJ2-4; D uncertain. V was trimmed by 5 bases and J by 0 bases, leaving 11 bases between them. CDR3 length equals 15 residues. CDR1 is LNHNV, CDR2 YYDKDF, per germline (reference sequence). Here the CDR3 DNA reads TGTGCCACCAGCGCCGAGTCTCTAGCCAAAAACATTCAGTACTTC. Encoded protein: CATSAESLAKNIQYF.

The chain uses TRBV5-4 and TRBJ1-5; 9 positions match TRBD1. CDR1 and CDR2 from the germline V gene are SGHNT and YYREEE (reference sequence). This CDR3 spans 15 amino acids. The ends lost 7 bases at V and 3 bases at J; junction bases unmatched: 8. The chain's CDR3 is CASSTGGGTNQPQHF. As DNA, the CDR3 is TGTGCCAGCTCCACAGGGGGCGGGACCAATCAGCCCCAGCATTTT.